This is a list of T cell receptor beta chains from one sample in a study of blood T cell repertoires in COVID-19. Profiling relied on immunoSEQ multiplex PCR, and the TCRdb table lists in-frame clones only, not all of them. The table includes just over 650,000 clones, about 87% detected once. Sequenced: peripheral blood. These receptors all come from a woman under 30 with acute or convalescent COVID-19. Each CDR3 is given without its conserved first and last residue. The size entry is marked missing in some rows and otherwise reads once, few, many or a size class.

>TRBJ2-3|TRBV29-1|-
SVGLAGGRGTDTQY
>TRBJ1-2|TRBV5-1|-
ASSPEQSANYGYT
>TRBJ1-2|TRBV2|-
ASMGQGAVTLSSNYGYT
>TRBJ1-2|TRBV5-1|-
ASSPSANYGYT
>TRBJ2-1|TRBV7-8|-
ASSLRGRQEQF
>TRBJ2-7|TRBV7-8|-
ANSLAGQNYEQY
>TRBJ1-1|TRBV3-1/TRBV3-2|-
ASSPLISNPRTEAF
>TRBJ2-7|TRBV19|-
ASSPSNRSPEQY
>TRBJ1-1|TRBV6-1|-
ASSEIAGGTNTEAF
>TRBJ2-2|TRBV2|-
ASSVTSGGTGELF
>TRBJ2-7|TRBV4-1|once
ASSQAAGSSGVEQY
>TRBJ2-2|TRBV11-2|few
ASSSLVGELF
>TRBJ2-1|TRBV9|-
ASSVDPLAGGPRDNEQF
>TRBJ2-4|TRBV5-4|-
ASSWDRTEAKNIQY
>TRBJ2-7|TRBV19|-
ASSPGGQGYEQY
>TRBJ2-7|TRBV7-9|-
ASSTPTSGGPYEQY
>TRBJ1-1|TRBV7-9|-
ASFGQNTSF
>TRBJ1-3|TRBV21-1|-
ASSKGHEEDTIY
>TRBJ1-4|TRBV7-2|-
ASRPDRVANEKLF
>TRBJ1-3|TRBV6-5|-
ASSSGYSGNTIY
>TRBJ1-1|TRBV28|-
ASSSPREVTEAF
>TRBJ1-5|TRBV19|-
ASSIGGGVASNQPQH
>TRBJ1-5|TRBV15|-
ATRSTDPGDQPQH
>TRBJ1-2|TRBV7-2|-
ASSLAGHRNYGYT
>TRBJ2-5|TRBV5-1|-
ASSFSGGARETQY
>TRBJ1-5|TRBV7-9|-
ASSLQQSNQPQH
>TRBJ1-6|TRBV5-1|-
ASSWGQEDSPLH
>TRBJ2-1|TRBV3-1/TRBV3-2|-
ASSPTSGVSSYNEQF
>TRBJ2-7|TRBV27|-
ASSGDTLYEQY
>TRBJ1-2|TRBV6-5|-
ASSYSNVGGDGYT
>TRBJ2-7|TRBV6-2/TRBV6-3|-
ASSTGDPYEQY
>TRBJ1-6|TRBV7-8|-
ASSTAGTGYSPLH
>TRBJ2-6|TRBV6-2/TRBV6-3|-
ASSYSISGANVLT
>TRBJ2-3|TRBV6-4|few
ASSEGLDTDTQY
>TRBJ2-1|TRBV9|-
ASSVVGQGADEQF
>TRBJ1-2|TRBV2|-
ASSEVLTHGYT
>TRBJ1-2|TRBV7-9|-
ASSRRDLSPYGYT
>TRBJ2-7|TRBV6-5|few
ASSYSTEDEQY
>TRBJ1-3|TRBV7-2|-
ASSLSRAGNTIY
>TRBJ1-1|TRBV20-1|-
SAPGLPGAF
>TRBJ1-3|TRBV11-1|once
ASGTGLSGNTIY
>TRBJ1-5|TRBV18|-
ASSRGQGSEGQPQH
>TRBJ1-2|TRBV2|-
ASNLIGTGSYGYT
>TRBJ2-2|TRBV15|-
ATSRVWGPWELF
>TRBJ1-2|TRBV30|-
AWSGQGGNGYT